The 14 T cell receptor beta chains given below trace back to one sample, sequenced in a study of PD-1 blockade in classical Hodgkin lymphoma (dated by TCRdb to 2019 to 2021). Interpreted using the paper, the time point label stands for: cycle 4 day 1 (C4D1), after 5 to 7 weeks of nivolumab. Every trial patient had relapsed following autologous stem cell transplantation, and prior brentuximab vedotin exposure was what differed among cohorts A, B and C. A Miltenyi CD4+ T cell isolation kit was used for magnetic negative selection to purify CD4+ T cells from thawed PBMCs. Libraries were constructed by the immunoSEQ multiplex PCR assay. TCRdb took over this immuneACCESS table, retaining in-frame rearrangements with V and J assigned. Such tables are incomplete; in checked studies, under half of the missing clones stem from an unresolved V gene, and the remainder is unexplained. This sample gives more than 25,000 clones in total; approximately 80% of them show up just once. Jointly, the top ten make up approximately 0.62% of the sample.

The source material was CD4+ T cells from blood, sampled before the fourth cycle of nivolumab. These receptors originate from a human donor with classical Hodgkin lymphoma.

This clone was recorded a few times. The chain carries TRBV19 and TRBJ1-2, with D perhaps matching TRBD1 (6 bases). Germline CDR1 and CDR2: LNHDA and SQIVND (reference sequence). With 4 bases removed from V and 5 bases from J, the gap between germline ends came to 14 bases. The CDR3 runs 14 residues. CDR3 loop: CASSSQGSGYGYTF. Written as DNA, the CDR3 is TGTGCCAGTAGTAGTCAGGGGTCCGGTTATGGCTACACCTTC.

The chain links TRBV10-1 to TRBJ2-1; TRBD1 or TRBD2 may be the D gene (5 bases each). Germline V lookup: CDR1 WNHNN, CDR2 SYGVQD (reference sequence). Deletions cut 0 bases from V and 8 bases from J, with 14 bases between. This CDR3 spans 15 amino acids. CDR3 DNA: TGCGCCAGCAGTGAGTCGGGACCCGGTCTGTATGAGCAGTTCTTC. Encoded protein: CASSESGPGLYEQFF.

The CDR3 region has the DNA TGTGCCAGCAGTGAACCCTCAGGGAACATGAACACTGAAGCTTTCTTT. This gives the protein CASSEPSGNMNTEAFF. The chain employs TRBV6-1 and TRBJ1-1; tentatively, D is TRBD1 (5 bases). V lost 2 bases to trimming and J lost 0 bases, with 13 bases between them. The CDR3 totals 16 residues. Germline V gene data show CDR1 as MNHNS and CDR2 as SASEGT.

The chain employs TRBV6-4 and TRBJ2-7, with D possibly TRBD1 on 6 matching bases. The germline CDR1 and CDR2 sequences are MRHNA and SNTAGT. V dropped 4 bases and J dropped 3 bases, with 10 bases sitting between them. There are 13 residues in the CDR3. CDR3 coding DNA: TGTGCCAGCAGTGCGGGACAAAACTACGAGCAGTACTTC. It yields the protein CASSAGQNYEQYF.

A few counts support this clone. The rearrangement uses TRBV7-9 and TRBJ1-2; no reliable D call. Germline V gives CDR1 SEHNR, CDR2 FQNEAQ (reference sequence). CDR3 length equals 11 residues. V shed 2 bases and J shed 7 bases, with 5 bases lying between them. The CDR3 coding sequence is TGTGCCAGCAGCTTATATGGTGGCTACACCTTC. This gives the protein CASSLYGGYTF.

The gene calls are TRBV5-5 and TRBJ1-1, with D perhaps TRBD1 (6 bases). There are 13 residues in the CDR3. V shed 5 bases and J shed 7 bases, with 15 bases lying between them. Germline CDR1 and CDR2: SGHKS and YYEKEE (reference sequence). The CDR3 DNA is TGTGCCAGCAGTCTGGGGGCGCTTGGTGAAGCTTTCTTT. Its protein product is CASSLGALGEAFF. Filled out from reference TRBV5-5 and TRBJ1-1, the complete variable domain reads DAGVTQSPTHLIKTRGQQVTLRCSPISGHKSVSWYQQVLGQGPQFIFQYYEKEERGRGNFPDRFSARQFPNYSSELNVNALLLGDSALYLCASSLGALGEAFFGQGTRLTVV.

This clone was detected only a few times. This CDR3 reads CASSIVVGYGYTF. The CDR3 nucleotides are TGTGCCAGCAGTATCGTAGTGGGCTATGGCTACACCTTC. V is TRBV2 and J is TRBJ1-2; D is uncertain. V lost 5 bases to trimming and J lost 4 bases, with 11 bases between them. From germline, CDR1 is SNHLY and CDR2 FYNNEI. The CDR3 totals 13 residues.

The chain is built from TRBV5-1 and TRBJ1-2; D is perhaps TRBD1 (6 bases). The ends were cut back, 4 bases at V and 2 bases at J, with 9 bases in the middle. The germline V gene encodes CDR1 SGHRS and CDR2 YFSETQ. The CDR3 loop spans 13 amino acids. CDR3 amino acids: CASSTGQNYGYTF. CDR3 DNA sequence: TGCGCCAGCAGCACCGGACAGAACTATGGCTACACCTTC.

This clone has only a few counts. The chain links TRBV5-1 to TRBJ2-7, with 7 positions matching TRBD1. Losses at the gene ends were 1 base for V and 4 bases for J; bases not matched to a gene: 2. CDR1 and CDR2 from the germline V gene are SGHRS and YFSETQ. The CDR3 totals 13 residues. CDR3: CASSLIQGYEQYF. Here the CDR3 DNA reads TGCGCCAGCAGCTTGATACAGGGGTACGAGCAGTACTTC.

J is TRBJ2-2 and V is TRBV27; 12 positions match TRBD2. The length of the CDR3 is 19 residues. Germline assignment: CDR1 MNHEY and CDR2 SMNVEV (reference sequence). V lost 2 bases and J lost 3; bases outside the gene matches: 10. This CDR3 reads CASSLSASGGAGDTGELFF. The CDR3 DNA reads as TGTGCCAGCAGTTTAAGCGCTAGCGGGGGGGCCGGCGACACCGGGGAGCTGTTTTTT.

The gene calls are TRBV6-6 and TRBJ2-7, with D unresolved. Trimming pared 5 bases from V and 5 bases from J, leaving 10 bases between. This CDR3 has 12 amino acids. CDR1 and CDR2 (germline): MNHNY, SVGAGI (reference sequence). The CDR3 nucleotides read TGTGCCAGCAGTCGATCGGACCACGAGCAGTACTTC. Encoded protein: CASSRSDHEQYF.

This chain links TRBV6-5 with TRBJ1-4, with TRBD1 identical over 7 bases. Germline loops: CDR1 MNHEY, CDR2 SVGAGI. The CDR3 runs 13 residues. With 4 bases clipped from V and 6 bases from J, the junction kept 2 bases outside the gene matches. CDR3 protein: CASSSDRHEKLFF. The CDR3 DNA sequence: TGTGCCAGCAGTTCGGACAGGCATGAAAAACTGTTTTTT.

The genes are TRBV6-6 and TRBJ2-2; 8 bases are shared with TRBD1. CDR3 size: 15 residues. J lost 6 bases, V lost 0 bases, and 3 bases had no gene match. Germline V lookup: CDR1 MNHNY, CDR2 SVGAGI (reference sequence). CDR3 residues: CASSYSYRGAGELFF. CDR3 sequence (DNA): TGTGCCAGCAGTTACTCCTACAGGGGGGCCGGGGAGCTGTTTTTT.

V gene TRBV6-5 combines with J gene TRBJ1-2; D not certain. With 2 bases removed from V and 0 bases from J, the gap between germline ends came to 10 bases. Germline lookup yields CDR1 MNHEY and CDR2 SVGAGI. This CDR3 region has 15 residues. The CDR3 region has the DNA TGTGCCAGCAGTTACCTGGACCCGACTAACTATGGCTACACCTTC. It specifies CASSYLDPTNYGYTF.